The 4 T cell receptor beta chains in this list originate from one sample, sequenced in a study of T cells in Graves' hyperthyroidism and ophthalmopathy. The TCR beta CDR3 regions underwent amplification using RNA transcripts as the source. Researchers ran a first-round RT-PCR on the TCR CDR3 using the HTBI primer set. MiXCR, run by TCRdb on the multiplex PCR reads, gives a single entry per CDR3 protein. The table lists about 200,000 distinct CDR3 sequences, approximately 16% of them singletons, with about 56% in the top ten. Sequences were obtained from blood. The receptors originated from a woman in her forties or fifties with Graves' hyperthyroidism.

This clonotype was seen only a few times. V gene TRBV7-8 combines with J gene TRBJ2-5; D might be TRBD1 or TRBD2, each matching 5 bases. V was shortened by 1 base and J by 0 bases, with 15 bases between the two germline ends. The CDR3 totals 17 residues. CDR1 SGHVS and CDR2 FQNEAQ come from the germline V gene. The CDR3 sequence is CASSLGGAGGYQETQYF. Here the CDR3 DNA reads TGTGCCAGCAGCTTAGGAGGGGCTGGAGGCTACCAAGAGACCCAGTACTTC.

This clonotype came up many times. The chain links TRBV3-1 to TRBJ2-5; tentatively, D is TRBD2 (5 bases). Trimming took off 3 bases at V and 5 bases at J, with 7 bases between the two ends. CDR1 and CDR2 from the germline V gene are LGHDT and YNNKEL (reference sequence). The CDR3 has 12 amino acids. The CDR3 spells CASSQPGETQYF. In DNA, the CDR3 is TGTGCCAGCAGCCAGCCGGGGGAGACCCAGTACTTC.

The CDR3: CSVRDRGAETQYF. CDR3 DNA sequence: TGCAGCGTTCGCGACAGGGGAGCAGAGACCCAGTACTTC. The genes are TRBV29-1 and TRBJ2-5; 8 nucleotides match TRBD1. The trim removed 5 bases at V and 4 bases at J, leaving 6 bases unmatched. The CDR3 has 13 amino acids. Germline loops: CDR1 SQVTM, CDR2 ANQGSEA.

This clonotype was found a few times. J is TRBJ2-5 and V is TRBV5-1, with 8 bases matching TRBD2. The length of the CDR3 is 16 residues. Germline-derived CDR1 and CDR2 are SGHRS and YFSETQ. V shed 4 bases, J shed 5 bases, and the junction held 13 bases outside the gene matches. The CDR3, as DNA: TGCGCCAGCAGCCCCCAAGGACTAGCAGTCGCCGAGACCCAGTACTTC. Its translation is CASSPQGLAVAETQYF.